This is a list of T cell receptor beta chains from one sample in a study of response to subunit inactivated influenza vaccine. TCRdb fed the RT-PCR reads into MiXCR, producing one record per CDR3 protein. This table has fewer than 750,000 distinct CDR3 sequences, around 15% appearing once. The starting material was PBMCs from blood, obtained 12 days after vaccination. These receptors all stem from a man in his forties or fifties who received an inactivated influenza vaccine. Both conserved end residues are part of each CDR3. The D gene is left open where the match is weak. Size is omitted from some rows. Given values are once, few, many or a class for expanded clones.

CDR3 protein | CDR3 DNA | clone size | D gene | J gene | V gene
CASSEFGYEQYF | TGTGCCAGCAGTGAATTTGGCTACGAGCAGTACTTC | many | . | TRBJ2-7 | TRBV6-1
CASSYLREGNEQFF | TGTGCCAGCAGTTACTTGCGGGAGGGGAATGAGCAGTTCTTC | . | TRBD2 | TRBJ2-1 | TRBV6-2/TRBV6-3
CASSPSPGDADTQYF | TGCGCCAGCAGCCCTAGCCCAGGGGATGCAGATACGCAGTATTTT | . | . | TRBJ2-3 | TRBV5-1
CASSTGDQETQYF | TGCGCCAGCAGCACGGGGGACCAAGAGACCCAGTACTTC | . | . | TRBJ2-5 | TRBV5-1
CASSEGQVYEQYF | TGTGCCAGCAGTGAAGGACAGGTGTACGAGCAGTACTTC | few | . | TRBJ2-7 | TRBV2
CASRTLAGGNNEQFF | TGTGCCAGCAGAACGCTAGCGGGGGGGAACAATGAGCAGTTCTTC | . | TRBD2 | TRBJ2-1 | TRBV12-3/TRBV12-4
CASSYLAGGPGEQFF | TGTGCCAGCAGTTACCTAGCGGGGGGGCCGGGTGAGCAGTTCTTC | few | TRBD2 | TRBJ2-1 | TRBV6-2/TRBV6-3
CSAANPPSYNEQFF | TGCAGTGCAGCAAACCCCCCCTCCTACAATGAGCAGTTCTTC | . | . | TRBJ2-1 | TRBV20-1
CASSQDSGSYNEQFF | TGCGCCAGCAGCCAAGATAGCGGTTCCTACAATGAGCAGTTCTTC | . | . | TRBJ2-1 | TRBV4-3
CASSYRSTGSNYGYTF | TGTGCCAGCAGCTACCGGAGCACAGGGTCCAACTATGGCTACACCTTC | many | . | TRBJ1-2 | TRBV7-8
CASSQASYTEAFF | TGTGCCAGCAGCCAAGCGTCATACACTGAAGCTTTCTTT | . | . | TRBJ1-1 | TRBV3-1
CASSLGGLGGPGANVLTF | TGTGCCAGCAGTTTAGGGGGGCTGGGGGGGCCTGGGGCCAACGTCCTGACTTTC | few | . | TRBJ2-6 | TRBV12-3/TRBV12-4
CASSYSTRAGGAYGYTF | TGTGCCAGCAGTTACTCAACCCGTGCTGGGGGGGCCTATGGCTACACCTTC | few | . | TRBJ1-2 | TRBV6-5
CSAGPGGEAFF | TGCAGTGCTGGACCAGGGGGAGAAGCTTTCTTT | . | TRBD1 | TRBJ1-1 | TRBV20-1
CASSSGGELPRYYGYTF | TGTGCCAGCAGCTCTGGGGGGGAGTTGCCTCGCTACTATGGCTACACCTTC | few | . | TRBJ1-2 | TRBV7-9
CASSTTWTADNEQFF | TGTGCCAGCAGCACTACCTGGACAGCGGACAATGAGCAGTTCTTC | few | . | TRBJ2-1 | TRBV28
CASRSSGGARNGELFF | TGTGCCAGTAGGTCTAGCGGGGGGGCCCGTAACGGGGAGCTGTTTTTT | . | TRBD2 | TRBJ2-2 | TRBV19
CSAEGGAVSGNTIYF | TGCAGTGCTGAAGGCGGGGCGGTCTCTGGAAACACCATATATTTT | . | . | TRBJ1-3 | TRBV20-1
CASTAAGGSYEQYF | TGTGCCAGCACCGCAGCGGGAGGAAGCTACGAGCAGTACTTC | few | TRBD2 | TRBJ2-7 | TRBV6-2/TRBV6-3
CASSEAQGDGNSPLHF | TGTGCCAGCAGTGAAGCGCAGGGGGACGGTAATTCACCCCTCCACTTT | many | TRBD1 | TRBJ1-6 | TRBV2
CASSYDGTGLVVSGELFF | TGTGCCAGCAGTTACGACGGGACAGGGCTTGTGGTTTCCGGGGAGCTGTTTTTT | few | TRBD1 | TRBJ2-2 | TRBV6-2/TRBV6-3
CASSLSRRSGNTIYF | TGTGCCAGCAGCTTAAGCAGGCGCTCTGGAAACACCATATATTTT | . | . | TRBJ1-3 | TRBV7-9
CASSEEAIQETQYF | TGTGCCAGCAGTGAGGAGGCGATCCAAGAGACCCAGTACTTC | . | . | TRBJ2-5 | TRBV2
CASSLTGAYQYF | TGTGCCAGCAGCTTAACAGGGGCTTATCAGTACTTC | many | TRBD1 | TRBJ2-4 | TRBV7-9
CSATGGPYEQYF | TGCAGTGCGACAGGGGGTCCCTACGAGCAGTACTTC | few | TRBD1 | TRBJ2-7 | TRBV20-1
CASRRGTGPEAFF | TGTGCCAGCAGACGAGGGACGGGGCCTGAAGCTTTCTTT | . | . | TRBJ1-1 | TRBV12-3/TRBV12-4
CASSPQLAGGSYNEQFF | TGTGCCAGCTCACCACAATTGGCAGGGGGCTCCTACAATGAGCAGTTCTTC | . | TRBD1 | TRBJ2-1 | TRBV18
CASSEVEGNSPLHF | TGCGCCAGCAGTGAGGTAGAGGGAAATTCACCCCTCCACTTT | few | . | TRBJ1-6 | TRBV10-2
CASSLETGPSEKLFF | TGTGCCAGCAGCTTAGAAACAGGGCCCTCTGAAAAACTGTTTTTT | . | . | TRBJ1-4 | TRBV7-9
CASSSQEFSGNTIYF | TGCGCCAGCAGCTCACAGGAGTTCTCTGGAAACACCATATATTTT | . | . | TRBJ1-3 | TRBV4-1
CSVERGLGTDTQYF | TGCAGCGTTGAGAGGGGGCTGGGTACAGATACGCAGTATTTT | . | TRBD1 | TRBJ2-3 | TRBV29-1
CSVGQGGDTQYF | TGCAGCGTCGGGCAGGGGGGAGATACGCAGTATTTT | . | . | TRBJ2-3 | TRBV29-1
CASRGGRGRITNEQFF | TGCGCCAGCAGGGGAGGTCGTGGGAGGATCACCAATGAGCAGTTCTTC | . | . | TRBJ2-1 | TRBV5-1
CASSYERSGTDPGKLFF | TGTGCCAGCAGCTACGAACGTTCCGGGACAGATCCTGGAAAACTGTTTTTT | . | TRBD1 | TRBJ1-4 | TRBV6-2/TRBV6-3
CASFAPGQSNNEQFF | TGTGCCAGCTTTGCCCCCGGCCAGAGCAACAATGAGCAGTTCTTC | few | . | TRBJ2-1 | TRBV28